These 2 T cell receptor beta chains came from one sample sequenced in a study of CD8 T cells in Susac syndrome. Reverse transcription of roughly 0.5 to 1 ug RNA was carried out with random hexamers. TCRdb analysed the immunoSEQ multiplex PCR reads with MiXCR anew, one entry per CDR3 protein. The table has 100,000 to 150,000 distinct CDR3 sequences, just over 95% seen once. The source material was CD4+ T cells from PBMCs. Receptor source: a human donor with Susac syndrome.

The gene calls are TRBV14 and TRBJ2-1; D not certain. The V end lost 0 bases, the J end lost 10 bases, and 7 bases lay between the germline ends. CDR3 length: 12 amino acids. The germline V gene encodes CDR1 SGHDN and CDR2 FVKESK. This chain's CDR3 is CASSQDHLEQFF. The CDR3 DNA reads as TGTGCCAGCAGCCAAGATCACCTGGAGCAGTTCTTC.

This sequence joins TRBV5-1 and TRBJ1-1; perhaps TRBD1 as D (5 bases). CDR3 size: 15 residues. V was clipped by 0 bases and J by 2 bases, with 11 bases between them. Germline V gene data show CDR1 as SGHRS and CDR2 as YFSETQ. CDR3 in DNA: TGCGCCAGCAGCTTGGGCGGGGCGCGAAACACTGAAGCTTTCTTT. This sequence encodes CASSLGGARNTEAFF.